A selection of T cell receptor beta chains follows, all from one sample in a study of early T cells in non-severe SARS-CoV-2 infection. TCRdb reprocessed the 5' RACE reads via MiXCR and lists one record per CDR3 protein. The sample consists of roughly 63,000 distinct CDR3 sequences, about 12% of them appearing once. This specimen consisted of whole blood, obtained at baseline. All receptors derive from an adult who was a healthcare worker with PCR-confirmed SARS-CoV-2 infection or an uninfected control (not recorded which). The donor label of this sample is uncertain. Both conserved end residues are part of each CDR3. Each record gives: CDR3 DNA, CDR3 protein, V gene, D gene, clone size, J gene. The D gene is left open where the match is weak. Rows may omit the clone size; those that give it use once, few, many or a size class.

cdr3_nt: TGCAGCGTGAGGGGCGGGCAGAACACTGAAGCTTTCTTT; cdr3_aa: CSVRGGQNTEAFF; v_call: TRBV29-1; d_call: .; clone_size: few; j_call: TRBJ1-1
cdr3_nt: TGTGCCAGCAGCCGTGGGACAGCGAGCACTGAAGCTTTCTTT; cdr3_aa: CASSRGTASTEAFF; v_call: TRBV12-3/TRBV12-4; d_call: TRBD1; clone_size: .; j_call: TRBJ1-1
cdr3_nt: TGTGCTAGTGGTTTGTCGGGACAGGGCCCCTACAATGAGCAGTTCTTC; cdr3_aa: CASGLSGQGPYNEQFF; v_call: TRBV12-5; d_call: TRBD1; clone_size: .; j_call: TRBJ2-1
cdr3_nt: TGTGCCATCAGTGAGTCAGTTTCCCAAGGCAATGAGCAGTTCTTC; cdr3_aa: CAISESVSQGNEQFF; v_call: TRBV10-3; d_call: .; clone_size: .; j_call: TRBJ2-1
cdr3_nt: TGTGCCAGCAGTCCCGCAGGAGATACGCAGTATTTT; cdr3_aa: CASSPAGDTQYF; v_call: TRBV7-9; d_call: .; clone_size: many; j_call: TRBJ2-3
cdr3_nt: TGCAGTGCTAGAACTAGCGGTGAAGGATACTCCTACAATGAGCAGTTCTTC; cdr3_aa: CSARTSGEGYSYNEQFF; v_call: TRBV20-1; d_call: TRBD2; clone_size: .; j_call: TRBJ2-1
cdr3_nt: TGTGCCAGCAGTGGGACAGCAAAAAACATTCAGTACTTC; cdr3_aa: CASSGTAKNIQYF; v_call: TRBV5-6; d_call: TRBD1; clone_size: .; j_call: TRBJ2-4
cdr3_nt: TGTGCCAGCAGCACTACCACGGCGAGAGTTAATGAAAAACTGTTTTTT; cdr3_aa: CASSTTTARVNEKLFF; v_call: TRBV7-8; d_call: .; clone_size: few; j_call: TRBJ1-4
cdr3_nt: TGTGCCAGCACCTTCCGGAGGGTACTCTACAATGAGCAGTTCTTC; cdr3_aa: CASTFRRVLYNEQFF; v_call: TRBV28; d_call: .; clone_size: few; j_call: TRBJ2-1
cdr3_nt: TGCGCCAGCAGCCCCGGACAGGCCCGGGGTGAAAAACTGTTTTTT; cdr3_aa: CASSPGQARGEKLFF; v_call: TRBV5-1; d_call: TRBD1; clone_size: .; j_call: TRBJ1-4
cdr3_nt: TGTGCCAGCAGCCAAGGTCATAGCGGGGGATACAATGAGCAGTTCTTC; cdr3_aa: CASSQGHSGGYNEQFF; v_call: TRBV3-1; d_call: TRBD2; clone_size: few; j_call: TRBJ2-1
cdr3_nt: TGTGCCAGCAGCTTAGTGGGGGGGCGCACAGATACGCAGTATTTT; cdr3_aa: CASSLVGGRTDTQYF; v_call: TRBV7-8; d_call: .; clone_size: many; j_call: TRBJ2-3
cdr3_nt: TGCGCCAGCAGCCAACGCAAAAGTCACAGGGCGAACTATGGCTACACCTTC; cdr3_aa: CASSQRKSHRANYGYTF; v_call: TRBV4-1; d_call: .; clone_size: many; j_call: TRBJ1-2
cdr3_nt: TGTGCCAGCAGCTTAGCGCCCTTGAAGAACACTGAAGCTTTCTTT; cdr3_aa: CASSLAPLKNTEAFF; v_call: TRBV7-2; d_call: .; clone_size: few; j_call: TRBJ1-1
cdr3_nt: TGTGCCAGCAGCAAGCGGGCCTTGAACACAGATACGCAGTATTTT; cdr3_aa: CASSKRALNTDTQYF; v_call: TRBV7-3; d_call: .; clone_size: .; j_call: TRBJ2-3
cdr3_nt: TGTGCCAGCTCACCAGAGACGACAGGGACCAATGAAAAACTGTTTTTT; cdr3_aa: CASSPETTGTNEKLFF; v_call: TRBV18; d_call: TRBD1; clone_size: .; j_call: TRBJ1-4
cdr3_nt: TGTGCCAGTAGTCAGACAGGACCCCTCCACTTT; cdr3_aa: CASSQTGPLHF; v_call: TRBV19; d_call: .; clone_size: .; j_call: TRBJ1-6
cdr3_nt: TGTGCCAGCAGTAAGACACCAAACTATGGCTACACCTTC; cdr3_aa: CASSKTPNYGYTF; v_call: TRBV3-1; d_call: .; clone_size: many; j_call: TRBJ1-2
cdr3_nt: TGTGCCAGCAGCTATTTCGGCGGGGGGGGATACAATGAGCAGTTCTTC; cdr3_aa: CASSYFGGGGYNEQFF; v_call: TRBV7-6; d_call: TRBD2; clone_size: many; j_call: TRBJ2-1
cdr3_nt: TGCAGCGTTGTAGGGTTTATGAACACTGAAGCTTTCTTT; cdr3_aa: CSVVGFMNTEAFF; v_call: TRBV29-1; d_call: .; clone_size: .; j_call: TRBJ1-1
cdr3_nt: TGTGCCAGCAGTTTTATGATCGGAGCCCGGGAGAGCTCCTACAATGAGCAGTTCTTC; cdr3_aa: CASSFMIGARESSYNEQFF; v_call: TRBV12-3/TRBV12-4; d_call: .; clone_size: few; j_call: TRBJ2-1
cdr3_nt: TGTGCCAGCAGCCTCGTAGGTGGGGGGTTCACAGATACGCAGTATTTT; cdr3_aa: CASSLVGGGFTDTQYF; v_call: TRBV7-2; d_call: .; clone_size: .; j_call: TRBJ2-3
cdr3_nt: TGTGCCACCTGGCCTGTTCGCCGAGACTGTACAGATACGCAGTATTTT; cdr3_aa: CATWPVRRDCTDTQYF; v_call: TRBV24-1; d_call: .; clone_size: few; j_call: TRBJ2-3
cdr3_nt: TGTGCCAGCAGCTTAGATTCGGGGCAGAAGACCCAGTACTTC; cdr3_aa: CASSLDSGQKTQYF; v_call: TRBV7-2; d_call: .; clone_size: .; j_call: TRBJ2-5
cdr3_nt: TGTGCCATCAGAGACAGGGGAGACACAGATACGCAGTATTTT; cdr3_aa: CAIRDRGDTDTQYF; v_call: TRBV10-3; d_call: TRBD1; clone_size: .; j_call: TRBJ2-3
cdr3_nt: TGCGCCAGCAGCTCCAACCCTAGCGGCAGCACGAACACCGGGGAGCTGTTTTTT; cdr3_aa: CASSSNPSGSTNTGELFF; v_call: TRBV5-1; d_call: TRBD2; clone_size: few; j_call: TRBJ2-2
cdr3_nt: TGTGCCAGCAGCGTAAGACAGAACAATGAGCAGTTCTTC; cdr3_aa: CASSVRQNNEQFF; v_call: TRBV9; d_call: .; clone_size: many; j_call: TRBJ2-1
cdr3_nt: TGTGCCAGCAGCCAAGTATTCGGGGCGATGAACACTGAAGCTTTCTTT; cdr3_aa: CASSQVFGAMNTEAFF; v_call: TRBV3-1; d_call: .; clone_size: few; j_call: TRBJ1-1
cdr3_nt: TGTGCCTGGAGAATGGACCTCACAGATACGCAGTATTTT; cdr3_aa: CAWRMDLTDTQYF; v_call: TRBV30; d_call: .; clone_size: .; j_call: TRBJ2-3
cdr3_nt: TGCAGCGCCGAGCCGGGACTAGGAGAGACCCAGTACTTC; cdr3_aa: CSAEPGLGETQYF; v_call: TRBV29-1; d_call: TRBD2; clone_size: many; j_call: TRBJ2-5
cdr3_nt: TGTGCCAGCAGCTTTGATCCCCGTGGAGAAAAACTGTTTTTT; cdr3_aa: CASSFDPRGEKLFF; v_call: TRBV5-6; d_call: .; clone_size: .; j_call: TRBJ1-4
cdr3_nt: TGTGCCAGCAGAATGGGACAGGGACACGAAAAACTGTTTTTT; cdr3_aa: CASRMGQGHEKLFF; v_call: TRBV7-9; d_call: TRBD1; clone_size: many; j_call: TRBJ1-4
cdr3_nt: TGTGCCAGCACTTTAACAGGTGGGGTTAATCAGCCCCAGCATTTT; cdr3_aa: CASTLTGGVNQPQHF; v_call: TRBV12-3/TRBV12-4; d_call: .; clone_size: many; j_call: TRBJ1-5
cdr3_nt: TGTGCCAGCAGCTGGGCTAAGGACTTCTCCTATAATTCACCCCTCCACTTT; cdr3_aa: CASSWAKDFSYNSPLHF; v_call: TRBV27; d_call: .; clone_size: many; j_call: TRBJ1-6
cdr3_nt: TGTGCCAGCAGCATAACCGGGGTAACAGATACGCAGTATTTT; cdr3_aa: CASSITGVTDTQYF; v_call: TRBV21-1; d_call: .; clone_size: .; j_call: TRBJ2-3
cdr3_nt: TGCGCCAGCAGCTCGAGGGGCCGGTCGAGTAGCACAGATACGCAGTATTTT; cdr3_aa: CASSSRGRSSSTDTQYF; v_call: TRBV5-1; d_call: .; clone_size: .; j_call: TRBJ2-3